The 21 T cell receptor beta chains listed next were all sequenced from one sample in a study of blood T cell repertoires in COVID-19. Sequencing used immunoSEQ multiplex PCR; TCRdb keeps in-frame clones, though not all of them. In the table there are about 300,000 clones, 85% to 90% of which are singletons. Material for sequencing was peripheral blood. These receptors were obtained from a woman aged 25 to 45 with COVID-19, enrolled during active disease.

The V gene is TRBV11-3, the J gene TRBJ2-1; D possibly corresponds to TRBD1 (6 bases). CDR1 and CDR2 from the germline V gene are SGHNT and YENEEA. With 5 bases removed from V and 4 bases from J, the gap between germline ends came to 12 bases. The CDR3 loop spans 14 amino acids. The CDR3 reads CASSPRGLYNEQFF. The CDR3, as DNA: TGTGCCAGCAGCCCCAGGGGCCTATACAATGAGCAGTTCTTC. Using reference TRBV11-3 and TRBJ2-1 for the parts outside the CDR3, the full variable domain is EAGVVQSPRYKIIEKKQPVAFWCNPISGHNTLYWYLQNLGQGPELLIRYENEEAVDDSQLPKDRFSAERLKGVDSTLKIQPAELGDSAVYLCASSPRGLYNEQFFGPGTRLTVL.

V gene TRBV3-1 (or the pseudogene TRBV3-2) combines with J gene TRBJ2-5; D might be TRBD2 (6 bases). V lost 4 bases to trimming and J lost 2 bases, with 11 bases between them. Germline V gene lookup returns CDR1 LGHDT and CDR2 YNNKEL (reference sequence). The CDR3 totals 14 residues. CDR3 coding DNA: TGTGCCAGCAGCCCCATGCGGGGACAAGAGACCCAGTACTTC. Translated: CASSPMRGQETQYF.

This clone was recorded once. The rearrangement joins TRBV6-5 to TRBJ2-7; TRBD2 aligns across 7 bases. The V gene's germline CDR1 is MNHEY and CDR2 SVGAGI. The CDR3 has 15 residues. The V and J ends lost 0 bases and 7 bases, in that order; junction bases with no gene match: 9. CDR3 in amino acids: CASSYSTRGGREQYF. The DNA for the CDR3 is TGTGCCAGCAGTTACTCCACTCGCGGGGGTAGGGAGCAGTACTTC.

CDR3 sequence reads: CASVRTGDTDTQYF. The CDR3 bases are TGTGCCAGCGTTCGGACAGGCGACACAGATACGCAGTATTTT. The chain recombines TRBV5-6 with TRBJ2-3; 7 bases fit TRBD1. The J segment lost 2 bases and the V segment lost 7 bases, leaving 7 bases of the junction unmatched. Germline V gene data show CDR1 as SGHDT and CDR2 as YYEEEE. The CDR3 consists of 14 residues.

The gene calls are TRBV9 and TRBJ2-7, with a possible D match to TRBD2 (5 bases). The V gene's germline CDR1 is SGDLS and CDR2 YYNGEE. This CDR3 region has 13 residues. V lost 0 bases and J 5 bases, leaving 9 bases between the germline ends. Written as DNA, the CDR3 is TGTGCCAGCAGCGTAGCTCTCGGGAACGAGCAGTACTTC. This gives the protein CASSVALGNEQYF. Using reference TRBV9 and TRBJ2-7 for the parts outside the CDR3, the full variable domain is DSGVTQTPKHLITATGQRVTLRCSPRSGDLSVYWYQQSLDQGLQFLIQYYNGEERAKGNILERFSAQQFPDLHSELNLSSLELGDSALYFCASSVALGNEQYFGPGTRLTVT.

The chain carries TRBV4-1 and TRBJ1-1; 9 positions agree with TRBD1. Germline V gene lookup returns CDR1 MGHRA and CDR2 YSYEKL. V trimming: 4 bases; J trimming: 4 bases; junction bases outside the gene matches: 4. The CDR3 consists of 14 residues. CDR3 in DNA: TGCGCCAGCAGCCGGGACAGGGTGGGCACTGAAGCTTTCTTT. Protein product: CASSRDRVGTEAFF.

The chain uses TRBV16 and TRBJ1-5, with D unclear. Germline V gene lookup returns CDR1 KGHSY and CDR2 FQNENV. V dropped 7 bases and J dropped 6 bases, with 10 bases sitting between them. The CDR3 covers 12 residues. CDR3 sequence reads: CASTSGGQPQHF. The CDR3 nucleotides are TGTGCCAGCACCTCCGGAGGTCAGCCCCAGCATTTT.

The chain recombines TRBV14 with TRBJ1-6, with a tentative D call TRBD1 (5 bases). The germline CDR1 and CDR2 sequences are SGHDN and FVKESK. V lost 5 bases and J 4 bases, leaving 12 bases between the germline ends. The CDR3 has 15 residues. CDR3 nucleotides: TGTGCCAGCAGCGGGGCGGGAGGGTATAATTCACCCCTCCACTTT. This codes for CASSGAGGYNSPLHF.

The V call is TRBV2, the J call TRBJ2-1; no clear D. Germline CDR1 SNHLY, CDR2 FYNNEI. The CDR3 is 12 amino acids. Trimming left V 2 bases short and J 9 bases short, with 8 bases between. CDR3 coding DNA: TGTGCCAGCAGTGAAAGAGGAGCTGAGCAGTTCTTC. Amino acids: CASSERGAEQFF.

V usage is TRBV7-2 and J usage is TRBJ2-3, with a possible D match to TRBD1 (5 bases). There are 15 residues in the CDR3. V dropped 1 base and J dropped 6 bases, with 14 bases sitting between them. Germline loops: CDR1 SGHTA, CDR2 FQGNSA. This CDR3 reads CASSLGLAGSDTQYF. The CDR3, as DNA: TGTGCCAGCAGCTTAGGACTTGCAGGGTCCGATACGCAGTATTTT.

This clone was detected once. The gene calls are TRBV11-3 and TRBJ2-5; 10 nucleotides line up with TRBD1. CDR1 SGHNT and CDR2 YENEEA come from the germline V gene. With V trimmed by 5 bases and J by 6 bases, 6 bases remained unmatched. The CDR3 contains 14 residues. Here the CDR3 reads CASSARQGAQTQYF. In DNA, the CDR3 is TGTGCCAGCAGCGCACGACAGGGGGCCCAGACCCAGTACTTC.

The chain links TRBV10-2 to TRBJ1-1; no reliable D call. V lost 5 bases to trimming and J lost 1 base, with 5 bases between them. CDR3 size: 12 residues. In germline, CDR1 is WSHSY, CDR2 SAAADI. CDR3 sequence reads: CASSSRNTEAFF. In DNA, the CDR3 is TGCGCCAGCAGTTCTAGGAACACTGAAGCTTTCTTT.

The gene calls are TRBV7-9 and TRBJ1-1, with 7 bases matching TRBD1. This CDR3 is 12 amino acids long. Unmatched junction bases numbered 6, after V lost 8 bases and J lost 6 bases. Germline lookup yields CDR1 SEHNR and CDR2 FQNEAQ (reference sequence). The DNA for the CDR3 is TGTGCCAGCGCTCAGGGGGGATCTGAAGCTTTCTTT. Translated, it gives CASAQGGSEAFF.

This clone was observed once. This rearrangement joins TRBV2 to TRBJ1-3, with TRBD1 matching 9 bases. This CDR3 is built from 15 residues. Germline values: CDR1 SNHLY, CDR2 FYNNEI. The V segment lost 6 bases and the J segment 1 base; nucleotides outside the gene matches: 4. CDR3 sequence reads: CASSRDRVSGNTIYF. The CDR3 region has the DNA TGTGCCAGCAGCCGGGACAGGGTTTCTGGAAACACCATATATTTT.

The V and J genes are TRBV2 and TRBJ1-4; D gene uncertain. Trimming cost V 5 bases and J 7 bases, with 17 bases left between them. The CDR3 has 15 amino acids. Germline V gene sequence: CDR1 SNHLY, CDR2 FYNNEI. CDR3 sequence (DNA): TGTGCCAGCAGTCCCCAGACCTTGCGGGGTGAAAAACTGTTTTTT. Its translation: CASSPQTLRGEKLFF.

V and J are TRBV6-5 and TRBJ1-5, with 9 bases lining up with TRBD1. The CDR3 runs to 14 residues. CDR1 and CDR2 (germline): MNHEY, SVGAGI. V gave up 6 bases and J gave up 7 bases; unmatched junction bases: 7. The CDR3 is CASSPTGGRQPQHF. The CDR3 DNA reads as TGTGCCAGCAGCCCAACAGGGGGCCGGCAGCCCCAGCATTTT.

J is TRBJ1-1 and V is TRBV6-4; TRBD1 aligns across 7 bases. With V trimmed by 8 bases and J by 0 bases, 12 bases remained unmatched. The germline CDR1 and CDR2 sequences are MRHNA and SNTAGT. The CDR3 has 16 amino acids. The CDR3 is CASQLGRGKLNTEAFF. CDR3 nucleotides: TGTGCCAGCCAATTGGGCAGGGGGAAGTTGAACACTGAAGCTTTCTTT.

The chain is built from TRBV2 and TRBJ1-5, with no clear D. This CDR3 has 14 amino acids. Germline values: CDR1 SNHLY, CDR2 FYNNEI. Trimming stripped 5 bases from V and 2 bases from J, with 10 bases between. The CDR3 coding sequence is TGTGCCAGCAGTACGATGTCAGGCAATCAGCCCCAGCATTTT. Protein: CASSTMSGNQPQHF.

This clone was observed once. The chain recombines TRBV9 with TRBJ2-3; 9 bases are a match to TRBD2. The germline V gene has CDR1 SGDLS and CDR2 YYNGEE. The CDR3 totals 16 residues. V gave up 3 bases and J gave up 5 bases; unmatched junction bases: 10. The CDR3, as DNA: TGTGCCAGCAGCGCCCAGGCGGGGGGGCATAAAGATACGCAGTATTTT. This encodes CASSAQAGGHKDTQYF.

V usage is TRBV6-6 and J usage is TRBJ1-4; D is unresolved. The CDR3 totals 13 residues. Trimming pared 8 bases from V and 7 bases from J, leaving 14 bases between. Germline CDR1 is MNHNY and CDR2 is SVGAGI (reference sequence). This CDR3 reads CASARGRSEKLFF. The CDR3 region has the DNA TGTGCCAGCGCCAGAGGGAGGAGTGAAAAACTGTTTTTT.

The chain joins TRBV2 to TRBJ1-3; TRBD1 agrees at 7 bases. There are 16 residues in the CDR3. Germline values: CDR1 SNHLY, CDR2 FYNNEI. With 6 bases clipped from V and 0 bases from J, the junction kept 8 bases outside the gene matches. CDR3 sequence (DNA): TGTGCCAGCAGGGGGACAGACTACCTCTCTGGAAACACCATATATTTT. This gives the protein CASRGTDYLSGNTIYF.